This TCR beta chain was identified during a study of response to subunit inactivated influenza vaccine. Looked up from germline, CDR1 is SQVTM and CDR2 is ANQGSEA. V shed 3 bases and J shed 5 bases, with 13 bases lying between them. This CDR3 has 14 amino acids. In this sample, this clonotype turned up a few times. TCRdb used MiXCR to reprocess the RT-PCR reads, holding one entry per CDR3 protein. The table includes 860,000 or so distinct CDR3 sequences, about 20% detected once. Sequences were derived from PBMCs from blood, sampled 4 to 6 days after vaccination. This clonotype was obtained from a man aged 50 or older who received an inactivated influenza vaccine. V is TRBV29-1 and J is TRBJ2-2; D is unclear. CDR3 sequence reads: CSVESTRTTGELFF. CDR3 nucleotide sequence: TGCAGCGTTGAGTCCACACGGACGACCGGGGAGCTGTTTTTT.